Shown below are 20 T cell receptor beta chains from a single sample sequenced in a study of CD8 T cells in ankylosing spondylitis. Using its own MiXCR run on the 5' RACE reads, TCRdb lists one record per CDR3 protein. The sample has 230,000 or so distinct CDR3 sequences; more than 20% are singletons. The sequenced sample was blood, either unsorted or a sorted T cell fraction (not recorded which). All receptors come from a male donor with ankylosing spondylitis or in good health (not recorded which).

The chain combines TRBV29-1 with TRBJ1-5; the D gene is possibly TRBD1 (6 bases). The CDR3 consists of 12 residues. Germline V CDR1 and CDR2: SQVTM, ANQGSEA. V lost 7 bases and J lost 7, with 14 bases in between. CDR3 sequence: CSAGQENQPQHF. Here the CDR3 DNA reads TGCAGCGCGGGACAAGAGAACCAGCCCCAGCATTTT.

Turning to this clonotype: At one end, the junction sequence differs from germline, possibly due to a read error. This CDR3 is CASRSGPGF. The DNA of the CDR3 is TGTGCCAGCAGGTCGGGGCCGGGATTC. V and J are TRBV12-3 or TRBV12-4 and TRBJ2-7; D is perhaps TRBD1 or TRBD2 (5 bases each). CDR3 size: 9 residues.

The sample holds many counts of this clonotype. This chain connects TRBV29-1 to TRBJ2-1; D may be TRBD2 (5 bases). The CDR3 spans 14 residues. Germline CDR1 and CDR2: SQVTM and ANQGSEA. V dropped 6 bases and J dropped 9 bases, with 21 bases sitting between them. The CDR3 protein is CSVDLLASRREQFF. CDR3 DNA: TGCAGCGTGGACCTTCTAGCATCCCGGCGTGAGCAGTTCTTC.

This sequence joins TRBV20-1 and TRBJ2-5; 9 bases map to TRBD1. The CDR3 is made up of 14 amino acids. V lost 4 bases to trimming and J lost 4 bases; unmatched junction nucleotides: 7. CDR1 and CDR2 (germline): DFQATT, SNEGSKA (reference sequence). The CDR3 sequence: CSATRQGVGETQYF. The CDR3 DNA reads TGCAGTGCTACGAGACAGGGGGTAGGAGAGACCCAGTACTTC.

The V call is TRBV20-1, the J call TRBJ1-2; TRBD1 is a possible D gene (5 bases). V dropped 6 bases and J dropped 9 bases, with 17 bases sitting between them. Per the germline V gene, CDR1 is DFQATT and CDR2 is SNEGSKA (reference sequence). This CDR3 comprises 12 residues. CDR3 sequence reads: CSAGGLSGSYTF. The CDR3 DNA reads as TGCAGTGCGGGGGGACTGTCTGGGAGCTACACCTTC.

This rearrangement joins TRBV5-1 to TRBJ2-1; D is perhaps TRBD2 (5 bases). V was pared by 4 bases and J by 8 bases, with 13 bases between. This CDR3 contains 13 residues. Germline V gene sequence: CDR1 SGHRS, CDR2 YFSETQ. The CDR3 sequence: CASSRKVGDEQFF. CDR3 nucleotide sequence: TGCGCCAGCAGCCGAAAGGTCGGGGATGAGCAGTTCTTC.

This chain uses TRBV6-5 with TRBJ2-5; D unresolved. CDR3 length: 17 residues. Deletions cut 0 bases from V and 3 bases from J, with 17 bases between. Germline V gene lookup returns CDR1 MNHEY and CDR2 SVGAGI. The CDR3 DNA is TGTGCCAGCAGTTACTCATCCGTTGGGTTTAAAGAAGAGACCCAGTACTTC. Amino acids: CASSYSSVGFKEETQYF.

This clonotype was seen ten or more times. The rearrangement joins TRBV4-2 to TRBJ2-1; maybe TRBD1 (5 bases). CDR1 and CDR2 from the germline V gene are LGHNA and YNFKEQ. This CDR3 comprises 15 residues. Trimming stripped 6 bases from V and 8 bases from J, with 20 bases between. The CDR3 is CASSRTLSGFDEQFF. CDR3 nucleotides: TGTGCCAGCAGTCGCACCCTCTCAGGGTTCGATGAGCAGTTCTTC.

This chain joins TRBV10-3 and TRBJ1-1, with a possible D match to TRBD1 (5 bases). Trimming removed 4 bases at V and 2 bases at J, with 8 bases between. Germline CDR1 reads ENHRY; CDR2 reads SYGVKD. CDR3 length equals 13 residues. CDR3 sequence reads: CAISGGANTEAFF. CDR3 DNA sequence: TGTGCCATCAGTGGAGGGGCAAACACTGAAGCTTTCTTT.

V gene TRBV12-3 or TRBV12-4 combines with J gene TRBJ2-2, with 8 nucleotides matching TRBD2. The trim removed 7 bases at V and 10 bases at J, leaving 11 bases unmatched. The CDR3 is 14 amino acids. The CDR3 is CASTQTGGSAELFF. The CDR3 DNA reads TGTGCCAGCACACAAACGGGGGGGTCGGCGGAGCTGTTTTTT.

The chain couples TRBV5-1 to TRBJ2-3; 9 bases map to TRBD1. The trim removed 3 bases at V and 3 bases at J, leaving 5 bases unmatched. This CDR3 is built from 15 residues. CDR1 is SGHRS and CDR2 is YFSETQ in the germline V gene. CDR3 DNA sequence: TGCGCCAGCAGCTGGACAGGGGCTCCGACAGATACGCAGTATTTT. Its translation is CASSWTGAPTDTQYF. Full variable domain (rest looked up from reference TRBV5-1 and TRBJ2-3): KAGVTQTPRYLIKTRGQQVTLSCSPISGHRSVSWYQQTPGQGLQFLFEYFSETQRNKGNFPGRFSGRQFSNSRSEMNVSTLELGDSALYLCASSWTGAPTDTQYFGPGTRLTVL.

V is TRBV5-5 and J is TRBJ2-1; D gene ambiguous. V was trimmed by 0 bases and J by 4 bases, leaving 8 bases between them. CDR1 is SGHKS, CDR2 YYEKEE, per germline (reference sequence). The CDR3 loop spans 14 amino acids. The chain's CDR3 is CASSLDRAYNEQFF. In nucleotides, the CDR3 is TGTGCCAGCAGCTTGGATAGGGCGTACAATGAGCAGTTCTTC. The variable domain in full, with the rest retrieved from reference TRBV5-5 and TRBJ2-1, is DAGVTQSPTHLIKTRGQQVTLRCSPISGHKSVSWYQQVLGQGPQFIFQYYEKEERGRGNFPDRFSARQFPNYSSELNVNALLLGDSALYLCASSLDRAYNEQFFGPGTRLTVL.

This clonotype was picked up a small number of times. The CDR3 DNA is TGTGCCAGCAGCCCCAGGGACAGAGCGTCCTACGAGCAGTACTTC. Its protein product is CASSPRDRASYEQYF. The rearrangement joins TRBV12-3 or TRBV12-4 to TRBJ2-7, with 7 positions matching TRBD1. The CDR3 length is 15 residues. With V trimmed by 6 bases and J by 1 base, 9 bases remained unmatched.

V gene TRBV14 combines with J gene TRBJ2-7; weak D call: TRBD2 (6 bases). The V end was cut by 4 bases, the J end by 2 bases, with 12 bases between. The CDR3 extends over 14 amino acids. Germline lookup yields CDR1 SGHDN and CDR2 FVKESK. The CDR3 sequence is CASSRGGRPYEQYF. CDR3 sequence (DNA): TGTGCCAGCAGCCGCGGAGGGAGGCCCTACGAGCAGTACTTC.

This chain joins TRBV24-1 and TRBJ2-3; TRBD1 matches 9 bases. The V segment lost 5 bases and the J segment 6 bases; nucleotides outside the gene matches: 8. Germline V CDR1 and CDR2: KGHDR, SFDVKD. The length of the CDR3 is 15 residues. CDR3 nucleotide sequence: TGTGCCACCAGTGGACGACAGGGGGAATTCGATACGCAGTATTTT. Translating gives CATSGRQGEFDTQYF.

This clonotype was detected only a few times. The chain is built from TRBV20-1 and TRBJ2-5, with D perhaps matching TRBD1 (5 bases). V was clipped by 1 base and J by 3 bases, with 9 bases between them. The CDR3 has 13 residues. The germline V gene encodes CDR1 DFQATT and CDR2 SNEGSKA (reference sequence). The CDR3, as DNA: TGCAGTGCTAGAGGTGGCAGGGAAGAGACCCAGTACTTC. It codes for CSARGGREETQYF.

This clonotype was detected ten times or more. The chain joins TRBV28 to TRBJ2-2; 9 bases agree with TRBD1. This CDR3 is 16 amino acids long. From germline, CDR1 is MDHEN and CDR2 SYDVKM. V lost 8 bases, J lost 12 bases, and 19 bases stayed unmatched. CDR3 amino acids: CASFSDGTGSFRKLFF. The CDR3 bases are TGTGCCAGCTTCTCTGATGGGACAGGGTCATTTCGTAAGCTGTTTTTT.

This clonotype was seen at least ten times. V gene TRBV20-1 combines with J gene TRBJ2-3; 11 bases are shared with TRBD2. Trimming removed 3 bases from V and 4 bases from J; junction bases left unmatched: 0. CDR3 length equals 13 residues. Germline CDR1 reads DFQATT; CDR2 reads SNEGSKA (reference sequence). CDR3: CSASSGGADTQYF. CDR3 DNA: TGCAGTGCTAGTAGCGGGGGGGCAGATACGCAGTATTTT.

This clonotype occurred many times. The chain couples TRBV6-5 to TRBJ1-2; TRBD1 agrees at 8 bases. The V gene's germline CDR1 is MNHEY and CDR2 SVGAGI. With V trimmed by 4 bases and J by 14 bases, 12 bases remained unmatched. The CDR3 contains 13 residues. CDR3 coding DNA: TGTGCCAGCAGTTTATCGGACAGGGTTAATTCTACCTTC. Amino acids: CASSLSDRVNSTF.

The sample holds many counts of this clonotype. V gene TRBV2 combines with J gene TRBJ2-5, with 7 bases matching TRBD1. This CDR3 has 14 residues. The germline V gene encodes CDR1 SNHLY and CDR2 FYNNEI. The J segment lost 1 base and the V segment lost 6 bases, leaving 5 bases of the junction unmatched. The CDR3, as DNA: TGTGCCAGCAGACCCGGGACAGTCCAAGAGACCCAGTACTTC. Its translation is CASRPGTVQETQYF.